The clone carrying this T cell receptor beta chain was found a few times. What it binds is not known. This sample was taken from a study of beta chain features in type 1 diabetes. The CDR3 runs 16 residues. Trimming cost V 4 bases and J 4 bases; bases outside gene matches: 10. Germline CDR1 is SGHNT and CDR2 is YYREEE (reference sequence). Markers CD45RO/CCR7/CD25/CD127/CD95/CD27 served to sort CD4+ naive, central memory, regulatory and stem cell-like memory cells. The study's findings and limits: These data did not resolve whether HLA type affects TCRB rearrangement. When Type 1 diabetes patients were examined, their TCRB CDR3s proved moderately but significantly shorter in all four CD4+ subsets. cDNA sequencing could over-represent cells with high TCR expression. A closer apparent resemblance between naive, central memory and Treg TCRB repertoires was seen in patients than in healthy donors.

As every portion of the isolated RNA was reverse transcribed, the sequencing read expressed TCRB transcripts. TCRdb's table, derived via immunoSEQ multiplex PCR, lists solely in-frame clones and lacks some. The sample contains around 250,000 clones, 24% of which appear only once. The V gene is TRBV5-4, the J gene TRBJ2-1, with 8 bases matching TRBD2. Sequencing input: naive CD4+ T cells from blood. This TCR was sampled from a woman aged 30 to 39 with type 1 diabetes. DNA for the CDR3: TGTGCCAGCAGCCTATCCGGGACTAGTCAGTACAATGAGCAGTTCTTC. Translation gives CASSLSGTSQYNEQFF.